The subject of this entry is one T cell receptor (beta chain). Its cognate antigen is unknown. This specimen belongs to a study of T cell responses to AZD1222 COVID-19 vaccine. Points from the study as a whole: Most donors were white British, females outnumbered males, and clonal diversity was possibly underestimated.

Method: immunoSEQ multiplex PCR; TCRdb's copy keeps in-frame clones and lacks some. The sample includes 65,000 to 90,000 clones, about 91% of them seen just once. Germline V CDR1 and CDR2: SGHNT, YENEEA. Trimming shortened V by 3 bases and J by 10 bases, and 16 bases separated the two germline ends. The length of the CDR3 is 14 residues. This clonotype originated in an adult who received the AZD1222 COVID-19 vaccine. The sequenced sample was peripheral blood, obtained 28 days after the second AZD1222 dose. V gene TRBV11-3 combines with J gene TRBJ2-1; D is unclear. The CDR3 loop is CASSLKGGAAEQFF. CDR3 nucleotide sequence: TGTGCCAGCAGCTTGAAGGGCGGTGCGGCAGAGCAGTTCTTC. The whole variable domain, filled in from reference TRBV11-3 and TRBJ2-1, reads EAGVVQSPRYKIIEKKQPVAFWCNPISGHNTLYWYLQNLGQGPELLIRYENEEAVDDSQLPKDRFSAERLKGVDSTLKIQPAELGDSAVYLCASSLKGGAAEQFFGPGTRLTVL.